These 30 T cell receptor beta chains came from one sample sequenced in a study of cytomegalovirus exposure and HLA in healthy donors. PCR primers comprised 60 Vbeta and 13 Jbeta primers. This table comes from immunoSEQ multiplex PCR, and its TCRdb copy is limited to in-frame clones, with some not included. The sample records roughly 100,000 clones, around 80% being singletons. The source material was PBMCs. These receptors all come from a young woman in good health and CMV-seropositive.

The V call is TRBV5-1, the J call TRBJ2-5, with a weak D call TRBD2 (5 bases). Germline CDR1 is SGHRS and CDR2 is YFSETQ. The V and J ends lost 0 bases and 4 bases respectively, with 13 bases between them. The CDR3 has 15 residues. CDR3 coding DNA: TGCGCCAGCAGCTTGGCCTACCGAGGAGGAGAGACCCAGTACTTC. This sequence encodes CASSLAYRGGETQYF.

The rearrangement uses TRBV5-6 and TRBJ2-5; D remains ambiguous. Trimming pared 0 bases from V and 2 bases from J, leaving 5 bases between. This CDR3 contains 13 residues. Germline loops: CDR1 SGHDT, CDR2 YYEEEE. This CDR3 reads CASSLGTQETQYF. CDR3 DNA: TGTGCCAGCAGCTTGGGAACTCAAGAGACCCAGTACTTC.

This clone has just a few counts. V gene TRBV27 combines with J gene TRBJ1-2; 7 nucleotides match TRBD1. The CDR3 sequence is 15 residues long. The V gene end was trimmed by 5 bases and the J gene end by 4 bases; junction bases not matched to a gene: 10. Germline CDR1 MNHEY, CDR2 SMNVEV (reference sequence). In DNA, the CDR3 is TGTGCCAGCAGTAAACGGACAGGTCTCAGCTATGGCTACACCTTC. Its protein is CASSKRTGLSYGYTF.

The chain uses TRBV6-1 and TRBJ1-4, with D unclear. Germline V gene lookup returns CDR1 MNHNS and CDR2 SASEGT. The ends were cut back, 3 bases at V and 0 bases at J, with 8 bases in the middle. This CDR3 is 15 amino acids long. Here the CDR3 DNA reads TGTGCCAGCAGTGACAGACAAGCAACTAATGAAAAACTGTTTTTT. Protein sequence: CASSDRQATNEKLFF.

This chain connects TRBV7-3 to TRBJ2-7; TRBD2 aligns across 10 bases. Germline loops: CDR1 SGHTA, CDR2 FQGTGA. Trimming at V came to 5 bases and at J to 3 bases, leaving 7 bases not matched to a gene. CDR3 length: 15 residues. CDR3 amino acids: CASSPLAGELYEQYF. The DNA for the CDR3 is TGTGCCAGCAGCCCCCTAGCGGGAGAGCTCTACGAGCAGTACTTC.

This chain links TRBV18 with TRBJ2-6, with 7 bases lining up with TRBD2. The CDR3 is made up of 16 amino acids. The J segment lost 0 bases and the V segment lost 6 bases, leaving 5 bases of the junction unmatched. Germline CDR1 and CDR2: KGHSH and LQKENI. The CDR3 DNA reads TGTGCCAGCTCCCAATTAGCGGGCTCTGGGGCCAACGTCCTGACTTTC. The encoded protein is CASSQLAGSGANVLTF.

The chain links TRBV28 to TRBJ2-7; 10 bases align to TRBD2. V shed 3 bases and J 0 bases; nucleotides not matched to a gene: 2. Germline V CDR1 and CDR2: MDHEN, SYDVKM. The CDR3 runs 15 residues. The DNA of the CDR3 is TGTGCCAGCAGTTTGGGGACTAGCGTCTCCTACGAGCAGTACTTC. This translates into CASSLGTSVSYEQYF.

The CDR3 protein is CASSAGVGYTF. The CDR3 DNA sequence: TGCGCCAGCAGTGCGGGGGTTGGCTACACCTTC. This rearrangement joins TRBV10-1 to TRBJ1-2; D may be TRBD1 (5 bases). The V end was cut by 4 bases, the J end by 7 bases, with 7 bases between. The CDR3 length is 11 residues. Germline V lookup: CDR1 WNHNN, CDR2 SYGVQD (reference sequence).

The gene calls are TRBV29-1 and TRBJ2-3; D not resolved. Deletions cut 1 base from V and 0 bases from J, with 8 bases between. The CDR3 contains 14 residues. CDR1 SQVTM and CDR2 ANQGSEA come from the germline V gene. The CDR3 bases are TGCAGCGTTGAAGTGGGCAGAAGCACAGATACGCAGTATTTT. It codes for CSVEVGRSTDTQYF.

V and J are TRBV9 and TRBJ2-7; D is possibly TRBD2 (5 bases). The CDR3 has 14 residues. Between the trimmed V and J ends, which lost 4 bases and 6 bases, there was a span of 17 bases. Germline V lookup: CDR1 SGDLS, CDR2 YYNGEE. As DNA, the CDR3 is TGTGCCAGCAGCCCCGGACTCCTGGTGAGCGAGCAGTACTTC. It yields the protein CASSPGLLVSEQYF.

The chain joins TRBV6-1 to TRBJ2-1; 8 bases align to TRBD2. The CDR3 runs 13 residues. Germline values: CDR1 MNHNS, CDR2 SASEGT. Germline trimming cut 6 bases from V and 5 bases from J; bases unmatched to any gene: 3. The CDR3 is CASSQRENNEQFF. The CDR3 DNA reads as TGTGCCAGCAGCCAGCGGGAGAACAATGAGCAGTTCTTC.

This chain uses TRBV28 with TRBJ1-2; 8 nucleotides match TRBD1. CDR1 is MDHEN and CDR2 is SYDVKM in the germline V gene. V lost 2 bases to trimming and J lost 5 bases; unmatched junction nucleotides: 4. CDR3 length: 14 residues. CDR3 amino acids: CASSLDRGPYGYTF. DNA for the CDR3: TGTGCCAGCAGTTTAGACAGGGGTCCATATGGCTACACCTTC.

This clone was counted a few times. This chain uses TRBV10-3 with TRBJ1-6; D gene uncertain. The length of the CDR3 is 16 residues. Germline-derived CDR1 and CDR2 are ENHRY and SYGVKD. V dropped 5 bases and J dropped 7 bases, with 18 bases sitting between them. The CDR3 reads CAISPRPAEGNSPLHF. The CDR3 nucleotides are TGTGCCATCAGTCCAAGGCCGGCAGAGGGCAATTCACCCCTCCACTTT.

The chain combines TRBV5-6 with TRBJ2-1; D not resolved. The CDR3 length is 16 residues. Germline loops: CDR1 SGHDT, CDR2 YYEEEE. Trimming removed 6 bases at V and 0 bases at J, with 16 bases between. The CDR3 spells CASTPGFRLSYNEQFF. The CDR3 bases are TGTGCCAGCACCCCCGGCTTCAGACTCTCCTACAATGAGCAGTTCTTC.

V and J are TRBV19 and TRBJ1-2; D is ambiguous. Trimming pared 4 bases from V and 2 bases from J, leaving 11 bases between. In germline, CDR1 is LNHDA, CDR2 SQIVND (reference sequence). This CDR3 has 14 amino acids. The CDR3 spells CASSNPTSNYGYTF. CDR3 in DNA: TGTGCCAGTAGTAATCCGACAAGCAACTATGGCTACACCTTC. Complete variable domain (other parts from reference TRBV19 and TRBJ1-2): DGGITQSPKYLFRKEGQNVTLSCEQNLNHDAMYWYRQDPGQGLRLIYYSQIVNDFQKGDIAEGYSVSREKKESFPLTVTSAQKNPTAFYLCASSNPTSNYGYTFGSGTRLTVV.

The chain employs TRBV5-1 and TRBJ1-1; TRBD1 matches at 8 bases. After removal of 4 bases from V and 1 base from J, the junction contained 6 bases not matched to a gene. In germline, CDR1 is SGHRS, CDR2 YFSETQ. CDR3 length: 15 residues. The CDR3 DNA follows: TGCGCCAGCAGCACGCAGACAGGGGAGAACACTGAAGCTTTCTTT. As protein: CASSTQTGENTEAFF. The whole variable domain, remainder taken from reference TRBV5-1 and TRBJ1-1, is KAGVTQTPRYLIKTRGQQVTLSCSPISGHRSVSWYQQTPGQGLQFLFEYFSETQRNKGNFPGRFSGRQFSNSRSEMNVSTLELGDSALYLCASSTQTGENTEAFFGQGTRLTVV.

This clone was seen only a few times. The CDR3 protein is CASSLAQGANQPQHF. The DNA for the CDR3 is TGTGCCAGCAGTTTGGCCCAGGGGGCTAATCAGCCCCAGCATTTT. The chain recombines TRBV28 with TRBJ1-5; 8 bases align to TRBD1. Germline V gives CDR1 MDHEN, CDR2 SYDVKM. V lost 3 bases to trimming and J lost 4 bases; unmatched junction nucleotides: 5. This CDR3 has 15 residues. Full variable domain (outside the CDR3, taken from reference TRBV28 and TRBJ1-5): DVKVTQSSRYLVKRTGEKVFLECVQDMDHENMFWYRQDPGLGLRLIYFSYDVKMKEKGDIPEGYSVSREKKERFSLILESASTNQTSMYLCASSLAQGANQPQHFGDGTRLSIL.

This clone was seen only once. The V and J genes are TRBV30 and TRBJ1-5, with D maybe TRBD1 (5 bases). Germline V gene data show CDR1 as GTSNPN and CDR2 as SVGIG (reference sequence). Trimming left V 5 bases short and J 7 bases short, with 15 bases between. The CDR3 length is 13 residues. The CDR3 is CAWAPGQLQPQHF. As DNA, the CDR3 is TGTGCCTGGGCACCCGGACAACTCCAGCCCCAGCATTTT.

The chain links TRBV5-6 to TRBJ1-2, with 7 nucleotides matching TRBD1. Germline values: CDR1 SGHDT, CDR2 YYEEEE. CDR3 size: 16 residues. J gave up 4 bases and V 2 bases, and 11 bases lay outside the gene matches. CDR3 region: CASSLLTGFLGYGYTF. The CDR3 bases are TGTGCCAGCAGCTTACTGACAGGGTTTCTTGGCTATGGCTACACCTTC. Filled out from reference TRBV5-6 and TRBJ1-2, the complete variable domain reads DAGVTQSPTHLIKTRGQQVTLRCSPKSGHDTVSWYQQALGQGPQFIFQYYEEEERQRGNFPDRFSGHQFPNYSSELNVNALLLGDSALYLCASSLLTGFLGYGYTFGSGTRLTVV.

The rearrangement joins TRBV7-6 to TRBJ2-3; possibly TRBD1 for D (5 bases). The CDR3 spans 15 residues. V lost 5 bases, J lost 9 bases, and 21 bases lay in between. In germline, CDR1 is SGHVS, CDR2 FNYEAQ. CDR3 in amino acids: CASSPGYSPDMTQYF. CDR3 DNA sequence: TGTGCCAGCAGCCCCGGCTACTCCCCGGACATGACGCAGTATTTT.

This chain joins TRBV27 and TRBJ1-1; tentative D call: TRBD1 (6 bases). The CDR3 is made up of 15 amino acids. The germline V gene encodes CDR1 MNHEY and CDR2 SMNVEV (reference sequence). V gave up 1 base and J gave up 0 bases, with 9 bases separating them. The CDR3 protein is CASSLLGQMNTEAFF. The CDR3 nucleotides are TGTGCCAGCAGTTTATTGGGACAAATGAACACTGAAGCTTTCTTT.

The gene calls are TRBV9 and TRBJ2-5; 14 bases are shared with TRBD2. The length of the CDR3 is 16 residues. Unmatched junction bases numbered 7, after V lost 4 bases and J lost 5 bases. CDR1 SGDLS and CDR2 YYNGEE come from the germline V gene. CDR3 region: CASSPGTSGSRETQYF. The CDR3 nucleotides are TGTGCCAGCAGCCCAGGGACTAGCGGGAGTCGGGAGACCCAGTACTTC.

The chain uses TRBV9 and TRBJ1-1, with 7 bases lining up with TRBD1. Germline CDR1 reads SGDLS; CDR2 reads YYNGEE. The V and J ends lost 5 bases and 5 bases, in that order; junction bases with no gene match: 9. The CDR3 totals 14 residues. CDR3 coding DNA: TGTGCCAGCAGTGCAGACAGGGTGGGGACTGAAGCTTTCTTT. Encoded protein: CASSADRVGTEAFF.

This chain uses TRBV27 with TRBJ2-7; TRBD1 matches 10 bases. This CDR3 is 14 amino acids long. The ends lost 4 bases at V and 5 bases at J; junction bases unmatched: 5. In germline, CDR1 is MNHEY, CDR2 SMNVEV (reference sequence). The CDR3 coding sequence is TGTGCCAGCAGTTCGGGGACAGGGGCCAACGAGCAGTACTTC. Protein: CASSSGTGANEQYF.

This clone appeared a few times. The V and J genes are TRBV7-6 and TRBJ2-1; D possibly corresponds to TRBD2 (5 bases). Trimming removed 4 bases from V and 3 bases from J, with 19 bases in between. The CDR3 totals 17 residues. The V gene's germline CDR1 is SGHVS and CDR2 FNYEAQ. DNA for the CDR3: TGTGCCAGCAGCTCAACCACCGGGGAGTCCTACTACAATGAGCAGTTCTTC. Amino acid sequence: CASSSTTGESYYNEQFF.

This chain uses TRBV30 with TRBJ2-1; 7 bases map to TRBD1. The CDR3 is 14 residues long. Germline-derived CDR1 and CDR2 are GTSNPN and SVGIG (reference sequence). The V and J ends lost 5 bases and 7 bases, in that order; junction bases with no gene match: 11. CDR3 in DNA: TGTGCCTGGGACCAAAGCAGGGGGAAGAATGAGCAGTTCTTC. Encoded protein: CAWDQSRGKNEQFF.

This chain links TRBV18 with TRBJ2-7; no clear D gene. Per the germline V gene, CDR1 is KGHSH and CDR2 is LQKENI. The CDR3 has 13 residues. V lost 4 bases and J 5 bases, leaving 12 bases between the germline ends. This chain's CDR3 is CASSLSRSHEQYF. For the CDR3, the DNA is TGTGCCAGCTCACTGTCCAGGTCCCACGAGCAGTACTTC.

This sequence joins TRBV15 and TRBJ2-7; TRBD2 aligns across 10 bases. Germline trimming cut 8 bases from V and 1 base from J; bases unmatched to any gene: 2. CDR3 length equals 13 residues. Germline CDR1 reads LNHNV; CDR2 reads YYDKDF (reference sequence). CDR3 residues: CATGTSVSYEQYF. Written as DNA, the CDR3 is TGTGCCACCGGGACTAGCGTATCCTACGAGCAGTACTTC.

In its sample, this clone is medium-sized. The chain is built from TRBV6-4 and TRBJ2-1; D is possibly TRBD2 (6 bases). Germline V lookup: CDR1 MRHNA, CDR2 SNTAGT. This CDR3 comprises 13 residues. V dropped 0 bases and J dropped 6 bases, with 6 bases sitting between them. This CDR3 is CASSDSTSNEQFF. In DNA form, the CDR3 reads TGTGCCAGCAGTGACTCGACTAGCAATGAGCAGTTCTTC.

Worth noting for this clone: At one of its ends the junction is not consistent with the germline gene, which may arise from a read error. The CDR3 DNA is TGTGCCAGCAGCCTAGGGGTCGGGGGGACAGGCGGCCTCTTC. This codes for CASSLGVGGTGGLF. The chain joins TRBV5-4 to TRBJ2-1; maybe TRBD1 (8 bases). Germline V gives CDR1 SGHNT, CDR2 YYREEE (reference sequence). The CDR3 runs to 14 residues.